This T cell receptor (beta chain) was retrieved from a study of cytomegalovirus exposure and HLA in healthy donors. Broader study findings: Later, an analysis showed that TCR beta chains associated with HLA were more clonally expanded than others that were equally common. One variant, a missense change in DCLRE1C, was linked in a later analysis to TCR beta V- and J-gene trimming. Specificity for CMV antigens was confirmed in vitro for a few of the CMV-associated chains.

It was with 60 Vbeta and 13 Jbeta primers that the PCR ran. Repertoires were generated with immunoSEQ multiplex PCR, while TCRdb's copy carries only in-frame clones and drops some. The repertoire holds under 200,000 clones, with roughly 13% as singletons. V shed 5 bases and J shed 2 bases, with 12 bases lying between them. This CDR3 has 14 amino acids. The germline CDR1 and CDR2 sequences are SGHTA and FQGNSA. In the case of this clone: The target antigen is unknown.

V and J are TRBV7-2 and TRBJ1-2, with TRBD1 as a possible D gene (6 bases). Sequencing used PBMCs. The sequence was obtained from a man aged 45 to 65 in good health and CMV-seropositive. The CDR3 DNA is TGTGCCAGCAGCAGGCGGGGGCAGAACTATGGCTACACCTTC. Amino acids: CASSRRGQNYGYTF.